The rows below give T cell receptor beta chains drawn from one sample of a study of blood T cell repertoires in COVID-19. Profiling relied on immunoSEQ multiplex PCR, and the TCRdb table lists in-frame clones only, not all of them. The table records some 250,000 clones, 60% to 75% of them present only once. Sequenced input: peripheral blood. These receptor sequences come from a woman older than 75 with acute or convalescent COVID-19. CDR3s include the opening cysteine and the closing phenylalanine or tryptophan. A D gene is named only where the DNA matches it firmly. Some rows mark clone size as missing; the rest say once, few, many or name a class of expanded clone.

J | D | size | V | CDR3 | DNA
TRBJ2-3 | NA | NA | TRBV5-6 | CASHPRGTDTQYF | TGTGCCAGCCATCCTCGGGGCACAGATACGCAGTATTTT
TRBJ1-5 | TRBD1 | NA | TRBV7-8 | CASSLHRDRGRVQPQHF | TGTGCCAGCAGCTTACACCGGGACAGGGGTCGGGTTCAGCCCCAGCATTTT
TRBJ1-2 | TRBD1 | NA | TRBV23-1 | CASSHIPQDRGRGYTF | TGCGCCAGCAGTCATATCCCCCAGGACAGGGGTCGCGGCTACACCTTC
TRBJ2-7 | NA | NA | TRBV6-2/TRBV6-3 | CASSRTATSYEQYF | TGTGCCAGCAGTCGGACAGCGACCTCCTACGAGCAGTACTTC
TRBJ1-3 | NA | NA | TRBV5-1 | CASSLDSPGVGNTIYF | TGCGCCAGCAGCTTGGATTCTCCCGGAGTGGGAAACACCATATATTTT
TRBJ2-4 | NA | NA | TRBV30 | CAWSVYAGRQYF | TGTGCCTGGAGTGTTTACGCAGGGCGTCAGTACTTC
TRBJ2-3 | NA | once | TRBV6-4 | CASSATRVRNTDTQYF | TGTGCCAGCAGTGCTACCAGGGTCAGGAACACAGATACGCAGTATTTT
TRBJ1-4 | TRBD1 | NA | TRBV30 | CAWGQGNEKLFF | TGTGCCTGGGGACAGGGGAATGAAAAACTGTTTTTT
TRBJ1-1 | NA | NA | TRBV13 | CASSRLSTEAFF | TGTGCCAGCAGCCGACTGAGCACTGAAGCTTTCTTT
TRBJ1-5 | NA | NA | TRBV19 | CASSIQGSNQPQHF | TGTGCCAGTAGTATACAGGGAAGCAATCAGCCCCAGCATTTT
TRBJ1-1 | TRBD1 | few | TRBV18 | CASSDSRGSGTEAFF | TGTGCCAGCTCAGATAGCAGGGGGTCGGGCACTGAAGCTTTCTTT
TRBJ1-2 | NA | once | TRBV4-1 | CASSQDPGLGYGYTF | TGCGCCAGCAGCCAAGATCCAGGGTTGGGCTATGGCTACACCTTC
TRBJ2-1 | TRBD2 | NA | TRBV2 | CASSEGGLAGDEQFF | TGTGCCAGCAGTGAAGGGGGACTAGCGGGAGATGAGCAGTTCTTC
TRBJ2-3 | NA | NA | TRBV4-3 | CASSQDLTASTDTQYF | TGCGCCAGCAGCCAAGATCTCACAGCCAGCACAGATACGCAGTATTTT
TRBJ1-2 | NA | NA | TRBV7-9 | CASSSLESAIQLPNYGYTF | TGTGCCAGCAGCTCCCTGGAAAGCGCGATTCAATTACCTAACTATGGCTACACCTTC
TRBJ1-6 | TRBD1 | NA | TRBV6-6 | CASSFLTGTNSPLHF | TGTGCCAGCAGTTTCTTGACAGGGACGAATTCACCCCTCCACTTT
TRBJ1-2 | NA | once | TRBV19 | CASSILPSVPIPYGYTF | TGTGCCAGTAGTATACTCCCAAGCGTCCCGATACCTTATGGCTACACCTTC
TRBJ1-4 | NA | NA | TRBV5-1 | CASSFGGGNEKLFF | TGCGCCAGCAGCTTTGGCGGGGGGAATGAAAAACTGTTTTTT
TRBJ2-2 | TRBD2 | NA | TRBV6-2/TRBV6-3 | CASSSKAGGLGELFF | TGTGCCAGCAGTTCCAAAGCGGGGGGTCTCGGGGAGCTGTTTTTT
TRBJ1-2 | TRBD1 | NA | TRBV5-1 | CASSAGQGNYGYTF | TGCGCCAGCAGCGCCGGACAGGGTAACTATGGCTACACCTTC
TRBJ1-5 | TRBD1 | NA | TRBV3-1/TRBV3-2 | CASSYRGGNQPQHF | TGTGCCAGCAGCTACAGGGGTGGCAATCAGCCCCAGCATTTT
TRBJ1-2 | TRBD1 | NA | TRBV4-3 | CASSQEPGTGGNYGYTF | TGCGCCAGCAGCCAAGAGCCGGGGACAGGGGGTAACTATGGCTACACCTTC
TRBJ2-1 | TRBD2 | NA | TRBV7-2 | CASSLAWTSGPYNEQFF | TGTGCCAGCAGCTTAGCGTGGACTAGCGGGCCTTACAATGAGCAGTTCTTC
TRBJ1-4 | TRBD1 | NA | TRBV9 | CASSVSDRNEKLFF | TGTGCCAGCAGCGTATCGGACAGGAATGAAAAACTGTTTTTT
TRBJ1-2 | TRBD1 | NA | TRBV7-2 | CASSSQGAANYGYTF | TGTGCCAGCAGCTCTCAGGGGGCCGCGAACTATGGCTACACCTTC
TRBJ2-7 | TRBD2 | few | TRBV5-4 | CASSSDGGDYEQYF | TGTGCCAGCAGCTCCGACGGGGGGGACTACGAGCAGTACTTC
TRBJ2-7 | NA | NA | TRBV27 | CASSHQTGSSYEQYF | TGTGCCAGCAGCCACCAGACAGGAAGCTCCTACGAGCAGTACTTC
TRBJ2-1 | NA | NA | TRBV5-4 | CATTSSYNEQFF | TGTGCCACCACGAGCTCCTACAATGAGCAGTTCTTC
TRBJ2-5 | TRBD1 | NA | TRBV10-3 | CAIRDRDQETQYF | TGTGCCATCCGGGACAGGGACCAAGAGACCCAGTACTTC
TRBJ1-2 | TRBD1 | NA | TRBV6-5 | CASSQDRVDYGYTF | TGTGCCAGCAGTCAGGACAGGGTTGACTATGGCTACACCTTC
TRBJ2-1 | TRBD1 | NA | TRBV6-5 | CASSRGQGGNEQFF | TGTGCCAGCAGTAGGGGACAGGGCGGGAATGAGCAGTTCTTC
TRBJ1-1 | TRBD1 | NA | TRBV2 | CASNGLGTVDTEAFF | TGTGCCAGCAACGGATTGGGGACAGTCGACACTGAAGCTTTCTTT
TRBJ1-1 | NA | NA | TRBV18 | CASSPLSTGMNTEAFF | TGTGCCAGCTCACCCCTGTCGACAGGCATGAACACTGAAGCTTTCTTT
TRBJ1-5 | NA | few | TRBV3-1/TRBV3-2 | CASSQRGNQPQHF | TGTGCCAGCAGCCAACGTGGCAATCAGCCCCAGCATTTT
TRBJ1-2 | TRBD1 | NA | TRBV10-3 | CAISESGTGGYGYTF | TGTGCCATCAGTGAGTCCGGGACAGGGGGCTATGGCTACACCTTC
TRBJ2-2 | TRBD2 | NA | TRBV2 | CASSERGGTPGELFF | TGTGCCAGCAGTGAACGGGGAGGGACCCCCGGGGAGCTGTTTTTT
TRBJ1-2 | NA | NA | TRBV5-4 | CASSAAQIYGYTF | TGTGCCAGCAGCGCGGCGCAGATTTATGGCTACACCTTC
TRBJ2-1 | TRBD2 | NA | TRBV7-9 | CASQRTSGTEEQFF | TGTGCCAGCCAGCGGACTAGCGGGACCGAGGAGCAGTTCTTC
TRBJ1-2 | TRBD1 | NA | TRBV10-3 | CAISAPRTGRPYGYTF | TGTGCCATCAGTGCGCCCCGGACAGGGAGACCTTATGGCTACACCTTC
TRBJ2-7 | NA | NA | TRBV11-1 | CASSSTGAYEQYF | TGTGCCAGCAGCTCGACGGGAGCCTACGAGCAGTACTTC
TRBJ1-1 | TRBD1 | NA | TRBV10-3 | CAISETDREGTEAFF | TGTGCCATCAGTGAGACGGACAGGGAAGGCACTGAAGCTTTCTTT
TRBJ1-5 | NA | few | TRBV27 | CASSLGGSNQPQHF | TGTGCCAGCAGTTTAGGGGGGAGCAATCAGCCCCAGCATTTT
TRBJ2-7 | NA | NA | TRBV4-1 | CASSLDTGSSHYEQYF | TGCGCCAGCAGCCTTGACACAGGTAGCAGTCACTACGAGCAGTACTTC
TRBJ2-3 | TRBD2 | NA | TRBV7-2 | CASSPSGTRTDTQYF | TGTGCCAGCAGTCCTAGCGGGACGAGAACAGATACGCAGTATTTT
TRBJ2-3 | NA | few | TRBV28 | CASSSGGRQSTDTQYF | TGTGCCAGCAGTTCAGGAGGACGGCAAAGCACAGATACGCAGTATTTT
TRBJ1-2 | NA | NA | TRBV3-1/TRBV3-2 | CASSQDLQGGGYTF | TGTGCCAGCAGCCAAGATCTACAGGGTGGGGGCTACACCTTC
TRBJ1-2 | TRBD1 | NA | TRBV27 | CASSLRDRGRLGGYTF | TGTGCCAGCAGTTTAAGGGACAGGGGGCGGCTAGGTGGCTACACCTTC
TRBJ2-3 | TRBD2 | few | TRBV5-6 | CASSLLARAGTDTQYF | TGTGCCAGCAGCTTACTAGCGCGGGCCGGCACAGATACGCAGTATTTT
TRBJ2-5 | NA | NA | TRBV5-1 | CASSSASGAQETQYF | TGCGCCAGCAGCTCTGCCAGCGGCGCTCAAGAGACCCAGTACTTC
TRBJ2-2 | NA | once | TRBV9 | CASSVEGRATGELFF | TGTGCCAGCAGCGTAGAGGGCAGGGCCACCGGGGAGCTGTTTTTT
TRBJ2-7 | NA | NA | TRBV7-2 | CASSPRTSYEQYF | TGTGCCAGCAGCCCTCGGACTTCCTACGAGCAGTACTTC
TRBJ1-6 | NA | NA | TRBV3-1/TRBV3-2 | CASSNSNNSPLHF | TGTGCCAGCAGTAACAGTAATAATTCACCCCTCCACTTT
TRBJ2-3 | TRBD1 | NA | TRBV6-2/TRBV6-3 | CASSRQGGTDTQYF | TGTGCCAGCAGCCGACAGGGGGGAACAGATACGCAGTATTTT
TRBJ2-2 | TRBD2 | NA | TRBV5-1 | CASSPGGLAVYTGELFF | TGCGCCAGCAGCCCTGGGGGACTAGCGGTGTACACCGGGGAGCTGTTTTTT